The 29 T cell receptor beta chains presented below share a single source sample, sequenced in a study of cytomegalovirus exposure and HLA in healthy donors. The PCR ran on 60 Vbeta and 13 Jbeta primers. Profiling relied on immunoSEQ multiplex PCR, and the TCRdb table lists in-frame clones only, not all of them. This sample's clone table lists 100,000 to 150,000 clones. The sample comprised PBMCs. The source is a man in his late teens or twenties in good health and CMV-seronegative.

V gene TRBV27 combines with J gene TRBJ1-5; TRBD1 is a possible D gene (6 bases). The V gene's germline CDR1 is MNHEY and CDR2 SMNVEV (reference sequence). V was trimmed by 4 bases and J by 4 bases, leaving 20 bases between them. The CDR3 is made up of 17 amino acids. CDR3 sequence (DNA): TGTGCCAGCAGTTATATGAAACAGGGTGCAGGGAATCAGCCCCAGCATTTT. Its protein is CASSYMKQGAGNQPQHF.

Written as DNA, the CDR3 is TGCGCCAGCAGCTTGTTGGGGAGAGAGGATACGCAGTATTTT. It translates to CASSLLGREDTQYF. V is TRBV5-1 and J is TRBJ2-3, with D maybe TRBD2 (5 bases). Trimming stripped 1 base from V and 6 bases from J, with 12 bases between. The V gene's germline CDR1 is SGHRS and CDR2 YFSETQ. The CDR3 contains 14 residues.

This chain connects TRBV27 to TRBJ1-1; 8 bases map to TRBD1. The junction had 5 bases not matched to a gene; V was cut back by 3 bases and J by 2 bases. The CDR3 consists of 15 residues. Germline CDR1 and CDR2: MNHEY and SMNVEV (reference sequence). The CDR3 region has the DNA TGTGCCAGCAGTTTTGGACAGGGTGGTAACACTGAAGCTTTCTTT. It translates to CASSFGQGGNTEAFF.

This chain connects TRBV15 to TRBJ2-7, with a possible D match to TRBD1 (6 bases). Germline V lookup: CDR1 LNHNV, CDR2 YYDKDF (reference sequence). V was pared by 1 base and J by 0 bases, with 7 bases between. This CDR3 is 14 amino acids long. The DNA for the CDR3 is TGTGCCACCAGCAGAGGACAGGACTCCTACGAGCAGTACTTC. Translated, it gives CATSRGQDSYEQYF.

The chain carries TRBV7-6 and TRBJ2-7, with 8 bases aligning to TRBD2. The V gene end was trimmed by 7 bases and the J gene end by 0 bases; junction bases not matched to a gene: 11. Germline CDR1 and CDR2: SGHVS and FNYEAQ. The CDR3 runs to 16 residues. The chain's CDR3 is CASTVGAGGYSYEQYF. The CDR3 DNA reads TGTGCCAGCACCGTGGGGGCGGGGGGTTACTCCTACGAGCAGTACTTC.

This chain connects TRBV12-5 to TRBJ2-1; 8 nucleotides align to TRBD1. Germline values: CDR1 LGHNT, CDR2 FRNRAP. The ends lost 6 bases at V and 7 bases at J; junction bases unmatched: 2. CDR3 length: 12 amino acids. Here the CDR3 reads CASGRTGNEQFF. The CDR3 nucleotides read TGTGCTAGTGGGCGGACAGGGAATGAGCAGTTCTTC.

The chain employs TRBV27 and TRBJ2-7; D is perhaps TRBD2 (6 bases). Trimming cost V 2 bases and J 2 bases, with 16 bases left between them. The CDR3 is made up of 16 amino acids. CDR1 and CDR2 (germline): MNHEY, SMNVEV (reference sequence). For the CDR3, the DNA is TGTGCCAGCAGTTTAAGGCCGGGGCGGGGAACCTACGAGCAGTACTTC. It specifies CASSLRPGRGTYEQYF.

The CDR3 here is CASSYPSKRPINEQFF. The CDR3 bases are TGTGCCAGCAGTTACCCGTCGAAGCGACCCATCAATGAGCAGTTCTTC. The chain uses TRBV6-6 and TRBJ2-1; D is undetermined. Trimming shortened V by 2 bases and J by 6 bases, and 17 bases separated the two germline ends. Germline V gives CDR1 MNHNY, CDR2 SVGAGI (reference sequence). This CDR3 is 16 amino acids long.

The chain recombines TRBV18 with TRBJ2-1; a weak D match, TRBD1 (6 bases). V lost 6 bases and J 4 bases, leaving 16 bases between the germline ends. CDR1 and CDR2 (germline): KGHSH, LQKENI. The CDR3 loop spans 15 amino acids. The CDR3 coding sequence is TGTGCCAGCTCCCCTGGACAGTCCCGATACAATGAGCAGTTCTTC. As protein: CASSPGQSRYNEQFF.

The rearrangement links TRBV9 to TRBJ1-2; 7 nucleotides agree with TRBD1. The trim removed 7 bases at V and 0 bases at J, leaving 6 bases unmatched. CDR1 is SGDLS, CDR2 YYNGEE, per germline. This CDR3 comprises 14 residues. The CDR3 here is CASVPTGTNYGYTF. CDR3 nucleotide sequence: TGTGCCAGCGTCCCGACAGGGACTAACTATGGCTACACCTTC.

V and J are TRBV30 and TRBJ1-4, with 7 bases lining up with TRBD1. Germline V gene lookup returns CDR1 GTSNPN and CDR2 SVGIG (reference sequence). Trimming removed 0 bases from V and 13 bases from J; junction bases left unmatched: 11. The CDR3 totals 14 residues. The CDR3 DNA follows: TGTGCCTGGAGTGTCGGACAGGTTGGGAGAGGACTGTTTTTT. This translates into CAWSVGQVGRGLFF.

This rearrangement joins TRBV4-1 to TRBJ2-1; the D is unclear. This CDR3 has 13 residues. V was shortened by 1 base and J by 10 bases, with 11 bases between the two germline ends. The V gene's germline CDR1 is MGHRA and CDR2 YSYEKL. The CDR3 nucleotides read TGCGCCAGCAGCCAAGGTCTCGGGTACGAGCAGTTCTTC. Translating it yields CASSQGLGYEQFF.

This rearrangement joins TRBV30 to TRBJ2-1, with a tentative D call TRBD1 (6 bases). Trimming removed 5 bases at V and 0 bases at J, with 20 bases between. The CDR3 spans 17 residues. The germline gives CDR1 GTSNPN, CDR2 SVGIG (reference sequence). CDR3 in DNA: TGTGCCTGGGACCTCAACAGGGATTTCTCCTCCTACAATGAGCAGTTCTTC. It is translated as CAWDLNRDFSSYNEQFF.

V usage is TRBV15 and J usage is TRBJ2-3, with D unclear. Trimming cost V 0 bases and J 2 bases, with 15 bases left between them. Germline V gives CDR1 LNHNV, CDR2 YYDKDF (reference sequence). This CDR3 region has 17 residues. The CDR3 reads CATSRDELAFNTDTQYF. CDR3 nucleotide sequence: TGTGCCACCAGCAGAGACGAGTTAGCCTTTAACACAGATACGCAGTATTTT.

The chain uses TRBV6-1 and TRBJ2-1; 9 bases agree with TRBD2. CDR1 and CDR2 (germline): MNHNS, SASEGT. V lost 4 bases to trimming and J lost 7 bases; unmatched junction nucleotides: 11. The CDR3 has 16 residues. This chain's CDR3 is CASSVLGRGGRNEQFF. In DNA, the CDR3 is TGTGCCAGCAGTGTTCTGGGGCGGGGGGGCCGGAATGAGCAGTTCTTC.

The rearrangement joins TRBV7-6 to TRBJ2-7, with a possible D match to TRBD2 (6 bases). With 8 bases removed from V and 1 base from J, the gap between germline ends came to 9 bases. The CDR3 contains 12 residues. Germline V gene sequence: CDR1 SGHVS, CDR2 FNYEAQ. In nucleotides, the CDR3 is TGTGCCAGCGGTCGGGGGTCCTACGAGCAGTACTTC. It yields the protein CASGRGSYEQYF.

V and J are TRBV19 and TRBJ1-5; 8 bases are a match to TRBD1. With V trimmed by 4 bases and J by 5 bases, 13 bases remained unmatched. Germline lookup yields CDR1 LNHDA and CDR2 SQIVND (reference sequence). This CDR3 is 17 amino acids long. The chain's CDR3 is CASSSLPTGTGYQPQHF. The DNA for the CDR3 is TGTGCCAGTAGTAGCCTCCCAACCGGGACAGGCTATCAGCCCCAGCATTTT.

The chain has TRBV7-2 and TRBJ1-2; D gene uncertain. The CDR3 contains 14 residues. Trimming left V 3 bases short and J 5 bases short, with 13 bases between. Germline CDR1 reads SGHTA; CDR2 reads FQGNSA. The CDR3 reads CASSFRGRKYGYTF. The CDR3, as DNA: TGTGCCAGCAGCTTCCGAGGGAGGAAATATGGCTACACCTTC.

CDR3 amino acids: CAWSVHTTNEKLFF. The CDR3 DNA reads as TGTGCCTGGAGTGTACATACAACTAATGAAAAACTGTTTTTT. V is TRBV30 and J is TRBJ1-4; D unclear. The CDR3 covers 14 residues. V was clipped by 0 bases and J by 0 bases, with 5 bases between them. Germline lookup yields CDR1 GTSNPN and CDR2 SVGIG (reference sequence).

The rearrangement uses TRBV7-9 and TRBJ1-1; 8 bases are a match to TRBD1. CDR1 and CDR2 (germline): SEHNR, FQNEAQ (reference sequence). CDR3 length equals 15 residues. The V segment lost 0 bases and the J segment 3 bases; nucleotides outside the gene matches: 3. CDR3: CASSLAAGGHTEAFF. CDR3 nucleotides: TGTGCCAGCAGCTTAGCGGCAGGGGGCCACACTGAAGCTTTCTTT.

In the case of this clone: The same CDR3 also results from other DNA sequences found in this sample. Here the CDR3 reads CASSVGQGNTGELFF. Here the CDR3 DNA reads TGTGCCAGCAGCGTAGGGCAGGGGAACACCGGGGAGCTGTTTTTT. V and J are TRBV9 and TRBJ2-2, with D maybe TRBD1 (5 bases). Trimming took off 0 bases at V and 1 base at J, with 7 bases between the two ends. Germline CDR1 reads SGDLS; CDR2 reads YYNGEE. The CDR3 totals 15 residues.

This sequence joins TRBV2 and TRBJ1-2; 12 bases line up with TRBD1. After removal of 6 bases from V and 5 bases from J, the junction contained 7 bases not matched to a gene. This CDR3 contains 15 residues. CDR1 and CDR2 from the germline V gene are SNHLY and FYNNEI. The chain's CDR3 is CASRRDRGPTYGYTF. The CDR3 DNA follows: TGTGCCAGCAGAAGGGACAGGGGGCCCACTTATGGCTACACCTTC.

The chain carries TRBV13 and TRBJ2-7; TRBD2 is a possible D gene (5 bases). Germline V CDR1 and CDR2: PRHDT, FYEKMQ (reference sequence). There are 14 residues in the CDR3. Trimming pared 5 bases from V and 3 bases from J, leaving 14 bases between. For the CDR3, the DNA is TGTGCCAGCAGCCGGGTGGTAGCGTACTACGAGCAGTACTTC. It encodes CASSRVVAYYEQYF.

The J gene is TRBJ2-1, the V gene TRBV4-1; tentative D call: TRBD2 (6 bases). Trimming took off 0 bases at V and 5 bases at J, with 17 bases between the two ends. The CDR3 covers 17 residues. Germline V gene sequence: CDR1 MGHRA, CDR2 YSYEKL. CDR3 sequence: CASSQERGFSGNNEQFF. The CDR3 DNA reads as TGCGCCAGCAGCCAAGAAAGGGGATTTAGCGGTAACAATGAGCAGTTCTTC.

The chain carries TRBV13 and TRBJ2-2; D not resolved. Trimming shortened V by 6 bases and J by 4 bases, and 12 bases separated the two germline ends. From germline, CDR1 is PRHDT and CDR2 FYEKMQ (reference sequence). This CDR3 has 14 residues. CDR3 loop: CASRPLVVTGELFF. For the CDR3, the DNA is TGTGCCAGCAGACCCTTAGTCGTCACCGGGGAGCTGTTTTTT.

This CDR3 is CASMKGEAFF. The DNA for the CDR3 is TGTGCCAGTATGAAGGGGGAAGCTTTCTTT. The chain employs TRBV19 and TRBJ1-1, with a weak D call TRBD1 (5 bases). The CDR3 is 10 residues long. Germline V gives CDR1 LNHDA, CDR2 SQIVND (reference sequence). V lost 7 bases to trimming and J lost 8 bases, with 8 bases between them.

The V gene is TRBV29-1, the J gene TRBJ2-1; 11 positions agree with TRBD2. Germline CDR1 SQVTM, CDR2 ANQGSEA. V shed 2 bases and J 0 bases; nucleotides not matched to a gene: 3. CDR3 length equals 16 residues. The CDR3 is CSVERGTSGSYNEQFF. CDR3 DNA: TGCAGCGTTGAACGGGGGACTAGCGGCTCCTACAATGAGCAGTTCTTC.

The chain employs TRBV28 and TRBJ1-5; 7 bases agree with TRBD1. Trimming at V came to 4 bases and at J to 6 bases, leaving 9 bases not matched to a gene. Germline V gives CDR1 MDHEN, CDR2 SYDVKM. CDR3 length: 15 residues. DNA for the CDR3: TGTGCCAGCAGTTCCCCCGGGACAGTCATTCAGCCCCAGCATTTT. The encoded protein is CASSSPGTVIQPQHF.

V is TRBV5-1 and J is TRBJ2-3, with 7 bases lining up with TRBD2. The CDR3 extends over 18 amino acids. Germline V gene data show CDR1 as SGHRS and CDR2 as YFSETQ. J lost 0 bases, V lost 4 bases, and 14 bases had no gene match. The CDR3 region has the DNA TGCGCCAGCAGCCGATCCTTCGGGGGGATCCAAAGCACAGATACGCAGTATTTT. It codes for CASSRSFGGIQSTDTQYF.